These 24 T cell receptor beta chains were all obtained from the same sample, sequenced in a study of blood T cell repertoires in COVID-19. The data were produced by immunoSEQ multiplex PCR, yet TCRdb's version contains in-frame clones alone and is incomplete. The sample lists about 180,000 clones; about 81% were seen once. Specimen: peripheral blood. Receptors were obtained from a woman older than 75 with COVID-19, enrolled during active disease.

The chain links TRBV7-9 to TRBJ1-6, with D perhaps TRBD1 (5 bases). Trimming cost V 5 bases and J 7 bases, with 12 bases left between them. The CDR3 contains 14 residues. Germline V gives CDR1 SEHNR, CDR2 FQNEAQ (reference sequence). The CDR3 DNA sequence: TGTGCCAGCAGCGATTCTACAGGAAATTCACCCCTCCACTTT. Translating gives CASSDSTGNSPLHF.

V is TRBV27 and J is TRBJ2-5, with D possibly matching TRBD1 (5 bases). The CDR3 contains 13 residues. V was cut by 5 bases and J by 4 bases, with 11 bases left in between. Germline-derived CDR1 and CDR2 are MNHEY and SMNVEV (reference sequence). The CDR3 bases are TGTGCCAGCAGTCCGAGGCAGGGAGAGACCCAGTACTTC. Its translation: CASSPRQGETQYF.

Comment on this clone: Different DNA sequences within this sample yield the same CDR3. The CDR3 DNA is TGCGCCAGCAGCTTGGGGACTAGCGGGGGGGATACGCAGTATTTT. Amino acid sequence: CASSLGTSGGDTQYF. This rearrangement joins TRBV5-1 to TRBJ2-3, with 14 nucleotides matching TRBD2. V lost 0 bases and J lost 6; bases outside the gene matches: 0. This CDR3 has 15 residues. CDR1 SGHRS and CDR2 YFSETQ come from the germline V gene. The full variable domain, its missing parts supplied by reference TRBV5-1 and TRBJ2-3, is KAGVTQTPRYLIKTRGQQVTLSCSPISGHRSVSWYQQTPGQGLQFLFEYFSETQRNKGNFPGRFSGRQFSNSRSEMNVSTLELGDSALYLCASSLGTSGGDTQYFGPGTRLTVL.

This chain uses TRBV6-2 or TRBV6-3 with TRBJ1-6; D gene unclear. This CDR3 has 19 amino acids. V was trimmed by 0 bases and J by 2 bases, leaving 17 bases between them. Germline CDR1 and CDR2: MNHEY and SVGEGT. The CDR3 nucleotides read TGTGCCAGCAGTTACTCACGCGTGGGCCTCGGCGCCTATAATTCACCCCTCCACTTT. It codes for CASSYSRVGLGAYNSPLHF.

This chain links TRBV3-1 (or the pseudogene TRBV3-2) with TRBJ2-5, with 10 bases identical to TRBD2. The V gene end was trimmed by 0 bases and the J gene end by 3 bases; junction bases not matched to a gene: 1. This CDR3 is built from 15 residues. The germline V gene encodes CDR1 LGHDT and CDR2 YNNKEL (reference sequence). The CDR3 coding sequence is TGTGCCAGCAGCCAAGATCTAGCGGGGGAAGAGACCCAGTACTTC. Encoded protein: CASSQDLAGEETQYF.

The chain uses TRBV7-2 and TRBJ2-5, with D possibly TRBD2 on 6 matching bases. Germline assignment: CDR1 SGHTA and CDR2 FQGNSA. V shed 2 bases and J shed 5 bases, with 12 bases lying between them. This CDR3 has 14 amino acids. CDR3: CASSLIRLGETQYF. Here the CDR3 DNA reads TGTGCCAGCAGCTTAATTCGACTAGGGGAGACCCAGTACTTC.

The rearrangement links TRBV9 to TRBJ2-3; 12 nucleotides line up with TRBD2. The CDR3 is 18 amino acids. After removal of 0 bases from V and 4 bases from J, the junction contained 9 bases not matched to a gene. Germline CDR1 SGDLS, CDR2 YYNGEE. The CDR3 spells CASSVAIGLAGMADTQYF. DNA for the CDR3: TGTGCCAGCAGCGTAGCCATAGGACTAGCGGGAATGGCAGATACGCAGTATTTT.

V is TRBV7-9 and J is TRBJ2-2; TRBD2 matches 7 bases. Germline CDR1 SEHNR, CDR2 FQNEAQ (reference sequence). This CDR3 contains 15 residues. J was trimmed by 6 bases and V by 1 base; bases with no gene match: 5. CDR3 region: CASSLGGSPPGELFF. The CDR3, as DNA: TGTGCCAGCAGCTTAGGCGGGAGCCCGCCCGGGGAGCTGTTTTTT. The entire variable domain, with the rest obtained from reference TRBV7-9 and TRBJ2-2, is as follows: DTGVSQNPRHKITKRGQNVTFRCDPISEHNRLYWYRQTLGQGPEFLTYFQNEAQLEKSRLLSDRFSAERPKGSFSTLEIQRTEQGDSAMYLCASSLGGSPPGELFFGEGSRLTVL.

This clone was seen a handful of times. The chain couples TRBV5-1 to TRBJ1-1; D is unclear. The germline V gene encodes CDR1 SGHRS and CDR2 YFSETQ. The CDR3 runs to 15 residues. Trimming pared 0 bases from V and 0 bases from J, leaving 9 bases between. In DNA form, the CDR3 reads TGCGCCAGCAGCTTGGCTACAGCAATGAACACTGAAGCTTTCTTT. Protein: CASSLATAMNTEAFF.

The chain employs TRBV12-3 or TRBV12-4 and TRBJ2-7; D gene uncertain. Trimming stripped 5 bases from V and 2 bases from J, with 10 bases between. CDR3 size: 13 residues. CDR3 in DNA: TGTGCCAGCAGTATCCACAGAGCCTACGAGCAGTACTTC. Protein: CASSIHRAYEQYF.

The chain is built from TRBV5-1 and TRBJ1-1, with D possibly matching TRBD1 (6 bases). The V gene's germline CDR1 is SGHRS and CDR2 YFSETQ. Trimming left V 0 bases short and J 0 bases short, with 6 bases between. The CDR3 runs to 14 residues. The CDR3 DNA reads as TGCGCCAGCAGCTTGGGGACAGTGAACACTGAAGCTTTCTTT. It specifies CASSLGTVNTEAFF.

The V and J genes are TRBV9 and TRBJ2-3; weak D call: TRBD2 (5 bases). The CDR3 covers 15 residues. V shed 2 bases and J shed 1 base, with 11 bases lying between them. Germline CDR1 SGDLS, CDR2 YYNGEE. For the CDR3, the DNA is TGTGCCAGCAGCGTCGCCGGGGATGGCACAGATACGCAGTATTTT. Translated: CASSVAGDGTDTQYF.

In its sample, this clone was seen a few times. This rearrangement joins TRBV2 to TRBJ1-5; D remains unclear. Germline CDR1 and CDR2: SNHLY and FYNNEI. This CDR3 spans 14 amino acids. Trimming took off 4 bases at V and 4 bases at J, with 11 bases between the two ends. CDR3 nucleotides: TGTGCCAGCAGTGGGCTGGCGGGAAATCAGCCCCAGCATTTT. Translated, it gives CASSGLAGNQPQHF.

The V and J genes are TRBV24-1 and TRBJ1-1, with 8 bases lining up with TRBD1. The CDR3 is 13 amino acids. Per the germline V gene, CDR1 is KGHDR and CDR2 is SFDVKD. V was pared by 8 bases and J by 7 bases, with 8 bases of the junction left unmatched. DNA of the CDR3: TGTGCCACCACCACCGGACAGGGCGGTGAAGCTTTCTTT. It translates to CATTTGQGGEAFF.

The gene calls are TRBV3-1 (or the pseudogene TRBV3-2) and TRBJ1-1; no clear D. The CDR3 has 16 amino acids. CDR1 is LGHDT, CDR2 YNNKEL, per germline (reference sequence). The V gene lost 2 bases and the J gene lost 1 base, with 14 bases spanning the gap. Written as DNA, the CDR3 is TGTGCCAGCAGCCAAAGACTCGGACGGGAGAACACTGAAGCTTTCTTT. Translation: CASSQRLGRENTEAFF.

The rearrangement uses TRBV28 and TRBJ2-7; 12 positions agree with TRBD2. The V gene's germline CDR1 is MDHEN and CDR2 SYDVKM. The CDR3 runs 16 residues. V lost 5 bases and J lost 1; bases outside the gene matches: 6. The CDR3 sequence: CASSLSLAGGSYEQYF. CDR3 sequence (DNA): TGTGCCAGCAGTCTCTCTCTAGCGGGAGGGTCCTACGAGCAGTACTTC.

This clone was counted only a few times. The chain employs TRBV11-3 and TRBJ2-1, with 7 bases lining up with TRBD2. Germline V gene sequence: CDR1 SGHNT, CDR2 YENEEA. This CDR3 spans 15 amino acids. J lost 2 bases, V lost 5 bases, and 6 bases had no gene match. CDR3: CASSASGEPYNEQFF. CDR3 sequence (DNA): TGTGCCAGCAGCGCCAGCGGGGAACCCTACAATGAGCAGTTCTTC.

V gene TRBV6-6 combines with J gene TRBJ2-3, with 10 bases that match TRBD2. CDR1 and CDR2 (germline): MNHNY, SVGAGI (reference sequence). This CDR3 has 16 amino acids. The V gene end was trimmed by 4 bases and the J gene end by 2 bases; junction bases not matched to a gene: 6. CDR3: CASSWGAGGPTDTQYF. The CDR3 DNA reads as TGTGCCAGCAGTTGGGGAGCGGGGGGGCCCACAGATACGCAGTATTTT.

This clone was counted only a few times. The V and J genes are TRBV6-5 and TRBJ1-6; the D gene is possibly TRBD1 (6 bases). Between the trimmed V and J ends, which lost 4 bases and 7 bases, there was a span of 8 bases. Germline loops: CDR1 MNHEY, CDR2 SVGAGI. The CDR3 is made up of 13 amino acids. Here the CDR3 reads CASSWTDNSPLHF. The DNA for the CDR3 is TGTGCCAGCAGTTGGACAGACAATTCACCCCTCCACTTT.

V usage is TRBV4-1 and J usage is TRBJ2-5; maybe TRBD1 (5 bases). V dropped 1 base and J dropped 5 bases, with 17 bases sitting between them. The CDR3 runs to 16 residues. Germline V CDR1 and CDR2: MGHRA, YSYEKL. This chain's CDR3 is CASSQGSSYAGETQYF. DNA of the CDR3: TGCGCCAGCAGCCAAGGGTCCAGCTACGCAGGGGAGACCCAGTACTTC.

The chain employs TRBV3-1 (or the pseudogene TRBV3-2) and TRBJ1-2; the D gene is possibly TRBD1 (5 bases). CDR3 size: 16 residues. V lost 1 base and J 2 bases, leaving 14 bases between the germline ends. Germline CDR1 and CDR2: LGHDT and YNNKEL (reference sequence). The CDR3 DNA follows: TGTGCCAGCAGCCAAGGGACAAGGACCCAAAACTATGGCTACACCTTC. It specifies CASSQGTRTQNYGYTF.

The V gene is TRBV4-2, the J gene TRBJ2-1; 7 bases line up with TRBD2. Trimming removed 3 bases from V and 7 bases from J; junction bases left unmatched: 12. The CDR3 is 16 amino acids. Germline V gene lookup returns CDR1 LGHNA and CDR2 YNFKEQ. The CDR3 is CASSQGQAGRWNEQFF. CDR3 coding DNA: TGTGCCAGCAGCCAGGGCCAAGCGGGAAGATGGAATGAGCAGTTCTTC.

This rearrangement joins TRBV28 to TRBJ2-4; 9 bases fit TRBD1. Germline V CDR1 and CDR2: MDHEN, SYDVKM. CDR3 length: 13 amino acids. Trimming cost V 3 bases and J 6 bases; bases outside gene matches: 0. The CDR3 region has the DNA TGTGCCAGCAGTTTGACAGGGGGAAACATTCAGTACTTC. Its translation is CASSLTGGNIQYF.

The chain has TRBV18 and TRBJ2-5, with a possible D match to TRBD1 (6 bases). Germline V gene sequence: CDR1 KGHSH, CDR2 LQKENI. V lost 2 bases to trimming and J lost 5 bases, with 9 bases between them. This CDR3 is 13 amino acids long. The CDR3 reads CASSPRQGETQYF. As DNA, the CDR3 is TGTGCCAGCTCACCAAGGCAGGGGGAGACCCAGTACTTC.